Below are 32 T cell receptor beta chains sequenced from a single sample in a study of T cell clonality in common variable immunodeficiency. The study's findings and limits: In common variable immunodeficiency, TCR beta chains reportedly carried fewer deletions and N-nucleotide insertions.

Antigens of these TCRs are unknown. Using immunoSEQ multiplex PCR, the repertoire was profiled, and TCRdb retains in-frame clones only, with some absent. The sample offers about 34,000 clones and no singletons, the top ten holding approximately 30%. Sequenced input: peripheral blood mononuclear cells. These TCRs come from a human donor with common variable immunodeficiency.

This clone has a count of ten or more. The observed sequence ends 3 residues before the CDR3 terminus, with the missing tail filled in from the germline J gene. J is TRBJ1-2 and V is TRBV18, with 12 bases that match TRBD1. CDR1 and CDR2 (germline): KGHSH, LQKENI. CDR3 length equals 17 residues. V lost 0 bases and J lost 7; bases outside the gene matches: 9. CDR3 amino acids: CASSPPGAGQGAIGYTF. The CDR3 bases that were read are TGTGCCAGCTCACCACCCGGGGCGGGACAGGGGGCGATTGGC.

At least ten counts were recorded for this clone. The read ends 3 residues shy of where the CDR3 ends; the end is completed using the germline J gene. V usage is TRBV29-1 and J usage is TRBJ2-7, with TRBD2 as a possible D gene (5 bases). Trimming left V 7 bases short and J 6 bases short, with 28 bases between. This CDR3 region has 16 residues. The germline V gene has CDR1 SQVTM and CDR2 ANQGSEA. Incomplete CDR3 DNA: TGCAGCGCCATCGACCGGGGAAGAGTGGGCACACCCGAG. Encoded protein: CSAIDRGRVGTPE. The whole CDR3 reads CSAIDRGRVGTPEQYF.

This clone was recorded many times. The CDR3 goes on 3 residues after the read ends, and that part is filled in from the germline J gene. The V gene is TRBV27, the J gene TRBJ2-1; the match to TRBD1 covers 8 bases. Losses at the gene ends were 2 bases for V and 5 bases for J; bases not matched to a gene: 5. CDR3 length equals 15 residues. Germline-derived CDR1 and CDR2 are MNHEY and SMNVEV (reference sequence). The covered CDR3 bases are TGTGCCAGCAGTTTAGCCGGACAGGGACACAATGAG. Its protein product is CASSLAGQGHNE. The CDR3 as a whole reads CASSLAGQGHNEQFF.

This clone occurred a few times. The read ends 3 residues shy of where the CDR3 ends; the end is completed using the germline J gene. V and J are TRBV7-2 and TRBJ2-1; 8 bases line up with TRBD2. V dropped 0 bases and J dropped 0; count of bases not matched to a gene: 7. CDR1 is SGHTA and CDR2 is FQGNSA in the germline V gene. The CDR3 sequence is 18 residues long. CDR3 DNA (partial): TGTGCCAGCAGCTTAGCCCCGGGACTAGGGCTCTCCTACAATGAG. This gives the protein CASSLAPGLGLSYNE. Given in full, the CDR3 is CASSLAPGLGLSYNEQFF.

This clone was detected ten times or more. Read coverage stops 3 residues before the CDR3 terminus; the germline J gene supplies the remainder. The genes are TRBV5-1 and TRBJ2-6, with D possibly matching TRBD2 (6 bases). This CDR3 region has 13 residues. V lost 4 bases, J lost 11 bases, and 13 bases lay in between. Germline V gene sequence: CDR1 SGHRS, CDR2 YFSETQ. The sequenced CDR3 bases are TGCGCCAGCAGCGTTGGGGGGAGCGACGTC. It specifies CASSVGGSDV. In full, the CDR3 is CASSVGGSDVLTF. Variable domain in full (rest from reference TRBV5-1 and TRBJ2-6): KAGVTQTPRYLIKTRGQQVTLSCSPISGHRSVSWYQQTPGQGLQFLFEYFSETQRNKGNFPGRFSGRQFSNSRSEMNVSTLELGDSALYLCASSVGGSDVLTFGAGSRLTVL.

This clone was counted ten times or more. The read ends 3 residues before the CDR3 terminus; that terminus is restored from the germline J gene. The chain joins TRBV5-6 to TRBJ1-2, with D maybe TRBD1 (6 bases). Germline lookup yields CDR1 SGHDT and CDR2 YYEEEE. The CDR3 contains 13 residues. The V gene lost 3 bases and the J gene lost 4 bases, with 10 bases spanning the gap. The part of the CDR3 DNA that was read is TGTGCCAGCAGCTCAACAGGGCCCTATGGC. It translates to CASSSTGPYG. The entire CDR3 protein reads CASSSTGPYGYTF. The full variable domain, completed using reference TRBV5-6 and TRBJ1-2, is DAGVTQSPTHLIKTRGQQVTLRCSPKSGHDTVSWYQQALGQGPQFIFQYYEEEERQRGNFPDRFSGHQFPNYSSELNVNALLLGDSALYLCASSSTGPYGYTFGSGTRLTVV.

Ten or more counts support this clone. The covered CDR3 bases are TGTGCCAGCAGCCCGATGAAGAGCCTTCTCTACGAG. It translates to CASSPMKSLLYE. The CDR3 in full is CASSPMKSLLYEQYF. The chain is built from TRBV7-3 and TRBJ2-7; no definite D call. The CDR3 goes on 3 residues after the read ends, and that part is filled in from the germline J gene. V dropped 5 bases and J dropped 3 bases, with 17 bases sitting between them. CDR1 SGHTA and CDR2 FQGTGA come from the germline V gene. CDR3 length equals 15 residues.

This clone has at least ten counts. The sequenced fragment ends 3 residues before the CDR3 boundary, so the rest is inferred from the germline J gene. The rearrangement joins TRBV28 to TRBJ1-2; 9 positions agree with TRBD1. The V gene's germline CDR1 is MDHEN and CDR2 SYDVKM. The CDR3 contains 13 residues. The CDR3 DNA, read in part, is TGTGCCAGCAGTGAACAGGGGGCTCGCGGC. Translated: CASSEQGARG. The complete CDR3 protein is CASSEQGARGYTF.

A few counts support this clone. The CDR3 goes on 3 residues after the read ends, and that part is filled in from the germline J gene. This rearrangement joins TRBV7-9 to TRBJ2-1, with 9 bases lining up with TRBD1. The germline V gene has CDR1 SEHNR and CDR2 FQNEAQ (reference sequence). The CDR3 is 14 amino acids. V lost 11 bases and J lost 7; bases outside the gene matches: 12. The CDR3 here is CAGRPGQGVNEQFF. The CDR3 bases that were read are TGTGCCGGTCGACCGGGACAGGGTGTGAATGAG.

With respect to this clone: The observed sequence ends 3 residues before the CDR3 terminus, with the missing tail filled in from the germline J gene. This rearrangement joins TRBV7-9 to TRBJ2-7; 8 nucleotides align to TRBD1. Germline V CDR1 and CDR2: SEHNR, FQNEAQ (reference sequence). With 3 bases clipped from V and 5 bases from J, the junction kept 9 bases outside the gene matches. There are 15 residues in the CDR3. The CDR3 DNA, read in part, is TGTGCCAGCAGCTTGGTGACAGGGGAGGTACACGAG. Residues: CASSLVTGEVHE. The CDR3, in full, reads CASSLVTGEVHEQYF. The whole variable domain, filled in from reference TRBV7-9 and TRBJ2-7, reads DTGVSQNPRHKITKRGQNVTFRCDPISEHNRLYWYRQTLGQGPEFLTYFQNEAQLEKSRLLSDRFSAERPKGSFSTLEIQRTEQGDSAMYLCASSLVTGEVHEQYFGPGTRLTVT.

As concerns this clone: The read ends 3 residues before the CDR3 terminus; that terminus is restored from the germline J gene. V gene TRBV7-9 combines with J gene TRBJ1-1; weak D call: TRBD1 (6 bases). The CDR3 loop spans 15 amino acids. CDR1 is SEHNR, CDR2 FQNEAQ, per germline (reference sequence). V was cut by 2 bases and J by 0 bases, with 10 bases left in between. Incomplete CDR3 DNA: TGTGCCAGCAGCTTACGTACAGGGATGAACACTGAA. Translation: CASSLRTGMNTE. The full CDR3 sequence reads CASSLRTGMNTEAFF.

Comment on this clone: The read halts 3 residues ahead of the CDR3 end, with the missing end drawn from the germline J gene. The rearrangement joins TRBV2 to TRBJ1-2, with a weak D call TRBD1 (5 bases). Germline lookup yields CDR1 SNHLY and CDR2 FYNNEI. Trimming shortened V by 1 base and J by 5 bases, and 8 bases separated the two germline ends. The CDR3 is 13 amino acids. The sequenced CDR3 bases are TGTGCCAGCAGTGAAGGGCAGGGATATGGC. It codes for CASSEGQGYG. From start to end, the CDR3 is CASSEGQGYGYTF.

This clone was seen ten or more times. The DNA ends 3 residues before the CDR3 does, and the rest of the CDR3 is filled in from the germline J gene. The chain carries TRBV19 and TRBJ1-5, with D unresolved. V gave up 6 bases and J gave up 9 bases, with 21 bases separating them. Germline loops: CDR1 LNHDA, CDR2 SQIVND (reference sequence). The length of the CDR3 is 15 residues. The CDR3 loop is CASRPTHSGQWPQHF. The DNA read from the CDR3 is TGTGCCAGTAGACCTACGCACAGTGGCCAATGGCCC.

In its sample, this clone was seen many times. CDR3: CASSFGQSGDTQYF. The CDR3 bases that were read are TGTGCCAGCAGCTTTGGACAGTCGGGAGATACG. The gene calls are TRBV5-6 and TRBJ2-3; D is perhaps TRBD1 (6 bases). The read ends 3 residues before the CDR3 terminus; that terminus is restored from the germline J gene. CDR1 and CDR2 (germline): SGHDT, YYEEEE. The CDR3 covers 14 residues. The V gene lost 2 bases and the J gene lost 5 bases, with 12 bases spanning the gap.

This clone was observed a few times. The read is 3 residues too short to cover the CDR3 end, so that end is filled in from the germline J gene. This sequence joins TRBV18 and TRBJ2-7, with D perhaps matching TRBD1 (5 bases). CDR3 length: 14 amino acids. V shed 4 bases and J shed 3 bases, with 13 bases lying between them. Germline CDR1 KGHSH, CDR2 LQKENI. The CDR3: CASSLTGPNYEQYF. The sequenced CDR3 bases are TGTGCCAGCTCACTAACAGGCCCGAACTACGAG.

This clone was observed a handful of times. The read gets to within 3 residues of the CDR3 end, and the germline J gene fills in the rest. The chain couples TRBV20-1 to TRBJ2-3; 12 bases are a match to TRBD2. The germline V gene encodes CDR1 DFQATT and CDR2 SNEGSKA (reference sequence). With 5 bases clipped from V and 5 bases from J, the junction kept 17 bases outside the gene matches. The CDR3 extends over 18 amino acids. The part of the CDR3 DNA that was read is TGCAGTGCTCCCAACCGACTAGCGGGGGTGCAACCGCTAGATACG. It is translated as CSAPNRLAGVQPLDT. The entire CDR3 reads CSAPNRLAGVQPLDTQYF.

Concerning this clone itself: Read sequence stops 3 residues before the CDR3 end, and the germline J gene provides the missing end. This chain joins TRBV18 and TRBJ2-4; tentative D call: TRBD1 (5 bases). Trimming pared 0 bases from V and 6 bases from J, leaving 9 bases between. This CDR3 has 14 residues. Germline CDR1 reads KGHSH; CDR2 reads LQKENI. The DNA read from the CDR3 is TGTGCCAGCTCACCACCTGTCAGGGTAAACATT. It is translated as CASSPPVRVNI. The whole CDR3 protein is CASSPPVRVNIQYF.

This clone was counted ten times or more. The read gets to within 3 residues of the CDR3 end, and the germline J gene fills in the rest. The chain combines TRBV19 with TRBJ2-7, with 8 bases that match TRBD1. The ends lost 5 bases at V and 3 bases at J; junction bases unmatched: 9. The germline V gene has CDR1 LNHDA and CDR2 SQIVND (reference sequence). The CDR3 runs 15 residues. CDR3 DNA, as far as it was read: TGTGCCAGTAGTCTTTCAGCGGACAGGGTCTACGAG. It is translated as CASSLSADRVYE. The whole CDR3 protein reads CASSLSADRVYEQYF.

On this clone: The sequence runs out 3 residues before the end of the CDR3; the remainder is reconstructed from the germline J gene. The rearrangement joins TRBV20-1 to TRBJ2-7; the match to TRBD1 covers 7 bases. The V and J ends lost 8 bases and 0 bases, in that order; junction bases with no gene match: 7. Germline V CDR1 and CDR2: DFQATT, SNEGSKA (reference sequence). The CDR3 has 13 amino acids. CDR3 protein: CSFSGTASYEQYF. The part of the CDR3 DNA that was read is TGCAGTTTCTCCGGGACAGCCTCCTACGAG.

CDR3 DNA (partial): TGTGCCAGCAGCCCCGATTATCAGGCCACAGATACG. Its protein is CASSPDYQATDT. The full-length CDR3 reads as CASSPDYQATDTQYF. V and J are TRBV7-9 and TRBJ2-3; D unclear. The read halts 3 residues ahead of the CDR3 end, with the missing end drawn from the germline J gene. Trimming took off 5 bases at V and 2 bases at J, with 14 bases between the two ends. Germline values: CDR1 SEHNR, CDR2 FQNEAQ (reference sequence). The CDR3 sequence is 15 residues long.

The table lists this clone with a few counts. The missing CDR3 end, 3 residues past where the read stops, is filled in from the germline J gene. This chain uses TRBV18 with TRBJ1-3, with D unresolved. This CDR3 spans 14 amino acids. CDR1 is KGHSH, CDR2 LQKENI, per germline. Trimming shortened V by 3 bases and J by 0 bases, and 6 bases separated the two germline ends. The CDR3 bases that were read are TGTGCCAGCTCACCGCAGAGCTCTGGAAACACC. As protein: CASSPQSSGNT. The full CDR3 protein reads CASSPQSSGNTIYF.

This clone was seen at least ten times. The CDR3 reads CASSFKEGVYEQYF. CDR3 DNA, as far as it was read: TGCGCCAGCAGCTTTAAGGAGGGGGTCTACGAG. The chain carries TRBV5-1 and TRBJ2-7; the D call may be TRBD1 or TRBD2 (6 bases each). The CDR3 end falls 3 residues outside the read, so it is completed with the germline J gene. Trimming took off 2 bases at V and 3 bases at J, with 12 bases between the two ends. CDR1 and CDR2 (germline): SGHRS, YFSETQ. The CDR3 is 14 residues long.

To note about this clone: The CDR3 end is not reached by the read, which stops 3 residues before it; the germline J gene fills it in. V gene TRBV6-1 combines with J gene TRBJ2-7, with D unresolved. V lost 0 bases, J lost 2 bases, and 8 bases lay in between. CDR1 and CDR2 (germline): MNHNS, SASEGT. CDR3 length: 14 amino acids. The sequenced part of the CDR3 DNA is TGTGCCAGCAGTGAAGCGCCGCAGACCTACGAG. Protein: CASSEAPQTYE. The whole CDR3 sequence is CASSEAPQTYEQYF.

This clone came up many times. The read ends 3 residues shy of where the CDR3 ends; the end is completed using the germline J gene. This chain uses TRBV10-3 with TRBJ2-5; D unresolved. V was pared by 8 bases and J by 0 bases, with 7 bases between. Germline V CDR1 and CDR2: ENHRY, SYGVKD. The CDR3 has 12 residues. The CDR3 sequence is CAIGQNQETQYF. The CDR3 bases that were read are TGTGCCATCGGGCAGAACCAAGAGACC.

Remarks on this clone: The observed sequence ends 3 residues before the CDR3 terminus, with the missing tail filled in from the germline J gene. The chain links TRBV19 to TRBJ2-1, with D possibly TRBD2 on 6 matching bases. Germline CDR1 is LNHDA and CDR2 is SQIVND (reference sequence). The CDR3 extends over 18 amino acids. V gave up 3 bases and J gave up 2 bases, with 20 bases separating them. CDR3 in amino acids: CASSIAPWDERAYNEQFF. The sequenced CDR3 bases are TGTGCCAGTAGTATCGCCCCCTGGGACGAGCGGGCCTACAATGAG.

At least ten counts were recorded for this clone. The observed sequence ends 3 residues before the CDR3 terminus, with the missing tail filled in from the germline J gene. The rearrangement joins TRBV7-2 to TRBJ2-1, with 11 bases fitting TRBD2. V was pared by 7 bases and J by 9 bases, with 8 bases of the junction left unmatched. The CDR3 covers 14 residues. The germline CDR1 and CDR2 sequences are SGHTA and FQGNSA. CDR3 sequence: CASTRLAGYGEQFF. The CDR3 DNA, read in part, is TGTGCCAGCACTCGACTAGCGGGGTACGGTGAG.

As concerns this clone: Sequencing ends 3 residues short of the CDR3 end; the germline J gene provides the rest. The V and J genes are TRBV7-1 and TRBJ2-3; 7 bases fit TRBD2. TRBV7-1 is known as an ORF, though its function is uncertain. Germline trimming cut 3 bases from V and 2 bases from J; bases unmatched to any gene: 20. The CDR3 loop spans 20 amino acids. CDR3 DNA (partial): TGTGCCAGCAGCTCCCCCGTGGCTAGCGGATCTATTCTGTCCACAGATACG. Translated, it gives CASSSPVASGSILSTDT. The CDR3 in full is CASSSPVASGSILSTDTQYF.

This clone has more than one count but fewer than ten. One junction end disagrees with the germline gene, perhaps due to a read error. The read ends 3 residues shy of where the CDR3 ends; the end is completed using the germline J gene. This rearrangement joins TRBV7-9 to TRBJ2-7; unclear D gene. The CDR3 runs to 12 residues. Germline assignment: CDR1 SEHNR and CDR2 FQNEAQ (reference sequence). This chain's CDR3 is CSSSPNFYEQYF. CDR3 DNA (partial): TGTTCCAGCAGCCCTAACTTCTACGAG.

Concerning this clone itself: The read gets to within 3 residues of the CDR3 end, and the germline J gene fills in the rest. The V and J genes are TRBV7-2 and TRBJ2-7; TRBD2 agrees at 7 bases. The germline V gene encodes CDR1 SGHTA and CDR2 FQGNSA. Germline trimming cut 7 bases from V and 3 bases from J; bases unmatched to any gene: 9. The CDR3 covers 14 residues. The sequenced part of the CDR3 DNA is TGTGCCAGCAACCCCGCACTAGCGAGCTACGAG. This translates into CASNPALASYE. The complete CDR3 reads CASNPALASYEQYF.

For this clone: The read terminates 3 residues ahead of where the CDR3 ends, so the germline J gene completes it. This chain connects TRBV18 to TRBJ1-3, with D unresolved. Germline CDR1 reads KGHSH; CDR2 reads LQKENI. V lost 2 bases, J lost 8 bases, and 13 bases lay in between. CDR3 size: 14 residues. The covered CDR3 bases are TGTGCCAGCTCACCAGGCTTCCAGAGAGACACC. Translating gives CASSPGFQRDT. The complete CDR3 reads CASSPGFQRDTIYF. The full variable domain, its missing parts supplied by reference TRBV18 and TRBJ1-3, is NAGVMQNPRHLVRRRGQEARLRCSPMKGHSHVYWYRQLPEEGLKFMVYLQKENIIDESGMPKERFSAEFPKEGPSILRIQQVVRGDSAAYFCASSPGFQRDTIYFGEGSWLTVV.

CDR3 amino acids: CSARGGGTTYEQYF. The DNA read from the CDR3 is TGCAGTGCTAGAGGCGGGGGGACTACCTACGAG. The rearrangement links TRBV20-1 to TRBJ2-7; 8 bases map to TRBD2. The CDR3 end is not reached by the read, which stops 3 residues before it; the germline J gene fills it in. The CDR3 is 14 amino acids. Germline V gives CDR1 DFQATT, CDR2 SNEGSKA (reference sequence). V lost 1 base to trimming and J lost 2 bases; unmatched junction nucleotides: 4.

This clone is categorized as medium-sized. The read halts 3 residues ahead of the CDR3 end, with the missing end drawn from the germline J gene. This chain links TRBV4-1 with TRBJ1-2; TRBD1 is a possible D gene (5 bases). This CDR3 contains 14 residues. Deletions cut 4 bases from V and 4 bases from J, with 13 bases between. Germline lookup yields CDR1 MGHRA and CDR2 YSYEKL. The CDR3 spells CASSRDSDGYGYTF. The part of the CDR3 DNA that was read is TGCGCCAGCAGCCGGGACTCGGACGGCTATGGC.